The present T cell receptor beta chain was sequenced within a study of T cell responses to AZD1222 COVID-19 vaccine (dated by TCRdb to the early 2020s). Some background on the complete study: TCR sequencing was performed for approximately 240 trial participants, of whom 200 to 210 were given two doses of AZD1222 and about 25 were given two doses of MenACWY control vaccine. Trial participants were enrolled by age into 18-55, 56-69 and 70-plus year subgroups, with 148, 28 and 57 TCR-sequenced participants respectively.

The CDR3 regions of human TCRbeta chains were analyzed by immunosequencing. The authors' pipeline ran thus. TCRs in the repertoires were compared against a reference library of SARS-CoV-2-specific TCRs that had been generated with the MIRA antigen-specificity platform. Breadth was defined as the fraction of unique TCRs that were SARS-CoV-2-associated. Depth was defined as the fraction of total T cells that were SARS-CoV-2-associated. Using the MIRA data, each spike-specific TCR was mapped to the spike region that the TCR reacts to and placed in a CD4 or CD8 class. Log10-transformed breadth and depth values were compared by one-way ANOVA with Sidak's multiple comparisons tests. TCRdb mirrors the immuneACCESS table, restricted to in-frame sequences. Some clones are absent from its copies; in checked studies, under half trace to an unresolved V gene, and the reason for the others is unknown. For V, J and clone size, that table is used; D and trimming come from the DNA. Counted in this sample were 100,000 or so clones; around 90% of them appeared once. The ten top clones hold 11% of the sample.

The time point label, as the study defines it: about 28 days (+/-7) after the second vaccine dose. AZD1222 recipients whose second dose came at about 4 weeks and those whose second dose came at about 12 weeks were combined into one group, since spike-specific TCR depth and breadth did not differ between the two schedules. Vaccinee samples came from UK trials COV001 and COV002, including a single-blind randomized controlled phase 2/3 trial of AZD1222 (ChAdOx1 nCoV-19) in healthy adults. For TCRbeta chain sequencing, PBMC samples from trial participants were taken at day 0 and at day 28 after the second dose. A note on this clone: Its binding antigen is unknown. The input lacks base qualities; no much larger clone sits a single base away.

The CDR3 contains 14 residues, cysteine and phenylalanine counted. The read is trimmed to its CDR3 DNA, 42 bases read in frame from base 1. At the junction V is shortened by 5 bases and J by 5 bases; bases outside the gene matches: 8. The germline V gene (reference sequence) provides CDR1 WNHNN and CDR2 SYGVQD. The full study reports these points: Reportedly, almost half of the unique spike-specific TCRs recognized epitopes lying outside the regions that are mutated in the B.1.351 and B.1.1.7 variants. Because no day 14 peak-response samples were available, repertoires were characterized only after the peak T cell response. After two AZD1222 doses, both the breadth and the depth of spike-specific TCRs were significantly higher than at day 0 and than in MenACWY recipients. Conclusions about previously exposed vaccinees were limited because only six AZD1222 recipients were SARS-CoV-2 seropositive at baseline. The 56-69-year group was small, and its depth increase did not reach significance, likely because of low power. The whole spike protein was spanned by vaccine-associated CD4 TCRs, and dominant responses were seen in regions 160-218 and 743-854. Participants were mostly white British, with more females than males. The authors suggested clonal diversity may have been underestimated.

The sample consisted of peripheral blood, taken 28 days after the second AZD1222 dose. This chain is built from TRBV10-1 and TRBJ2-5; the junction holds 7 bases that match TRBD1. This clonotype was obtained from an adult who received the AZD1222 COVID-19 vaccine. The CDR3 region has the sequence CASSKGQSRETQYF. In nucleotide form, the sequence is TGCGCCAGCAGTAAGGGACAGTCGAGGGAGACCCAGTACTTC.